Below are 18 T cell receptor beta chains sequenced from a single sample in a study of blood T cell repertoires in COVID-19. Profiling relied on immunoSEQ multiplex PCR, and the TCRdb table lists in-frame clones only, not all of them. The table lists under 200,000 clones, more than 85% of them singletons, with approximately 0.6% in the top ten. The source material was peripheral blood. The source is a man between 60 and 75 years old with COVID-19, enrolled during active disease.

The chain couples TRBV6-6 to TRBJ2-1, with TRBD1 as a possible D gene (5 bases). The CDR3 length is 14 residues. Trimming removed 2 bases at V and 8 bases at J, with 13 bases between. The germline V gene encodes CDR1 MNHNY and CDR2 SVGAGI (reference sequence). The CDR3 reads CASSYPAGRYEQFF. In DNA form, the CDR3 reads TGTGCCAGCAGTTACCCAGCAGGGCGCTATGAGCAGTTCTTC.

This CDR3 reads CASSLGDRDTEAFF. The DNA for the CDR3 is TGCGCCAGCAGCTTGGGGGACAGGGACACTGAAGCTTTCTTT. The chain couples TRBV5-1 to TRBJ1-1; 9 bases line up with TRBD1. Germline CDR1 and CDR2: SGHRS and YFSETQ. The CDR3 runs 14 residues. With 0 bases clipped from V and 3 bases from J, the junction kept 0 bases outside the gene matches.

CDR3 sequence reads: CSVDRGPITEAFF. The CDR3 DNA follows: TGCAGCGTTGACAGGGGGCCGATCACTGAAGCTTTCTTT. V usage is TRBV29-1 and J usage is TRBJ1-1; TRBD1 aligns across 8 bases. With V trimmed by 3 bases and J by 4 bases, 4 bases remained unmatched. The germline CDR1 and CDR2 sequences are SQVTM and ANQGSEA. This CDR3 has 13 residues. Drawing the rest from reference TRBV29-1 and TRBJ1-1, the complete variable domain is SAVISQKPSRDICQRGTSLTIQCQVDSQVTMMFWYRQQPGQSLTLIATANQGSEATYESGFVIDKFPISRPNLTFSTLTVSNMSPEDSSIYLCSVDRGPITEAFFGQGTRLTVV.

This clone was detected only once. At one end the junction does not follow the germline gene, possibly because of a read error. The chain couples TRBV11-3 to TRBJ2-7; perhaps TRBD2 as D (6 bases). The CDR3 extends over 14 amino acids. The V gene's germline CDR1 is SGHNT and CDR2 YENEEA. Here the CDR3 DNA reads TGTGCCAGCGGCTTTTACGCGGGACCGGACGAGCAGTACTTC. Residues: CASGFYAGPDEQYF. Together with reference TRBV11-3 and TRBJ2-7, the CDR3 gives the full variable domain: EAGVVQSPRYKIIEKKQPVAFWCNPISGHNTLYWYLQNLGQGPELLIRYENEEAVDDSQLPKDRFSAERLKGVDSTLKIQPAELGDSAVYLCASGFYAGPDEQYFGPGTRLTVT.

The chain has TRBV15 and TRBJ2-3, with TRBD2 matching over 13 bases. The CDR3 sequence is 18 residues long. Germline CDR1 reads LNHNV; CDR2 reads YYDKDF (reference sequence). Unmatched junction bases numbered 8, after V lost 5 bases and J lost 0 bases. CDR3 in DNA: TGTGCCACCAGCCCCCGAGGACTAGCGGGAGCTAGCACAGATACGCAGTATTTT. Translation: CATSPRGLAGASTDTQYF.

The chain uses TRBV4-2 and TRBJ1-1; D not certain. V dropped 1 base and J dropped 3 bases, with 9 bases sitting between them. The CDR3 totals 14 residues. Germline CDR1 is LGHNA and CDR2 is YNFKEQ. CDR3 in DNA: TGTGCCAGCAGCCAAGCCGACGGAGACACTGAAGCTTTCTTT. This gives the protein CASSQADGDTEAFF.

The V call is TRBV28, the J call TRBJ2-7, with 14 positions matching TRBD2. The V gene's germline CDR1 is MDHEN and CDR2 SYDVKM. This CDR3 region has 20 residues. Unmatched junction bases numbered 14, after V lost 2 bases and J lost 2 bases. The CDR3 region is CASSLTRLAGGPIRTYEQYF. In nucleotides, the CDR3 is TGTGCCAGCAGTTTAACAAGACTAGCGGGAGGGCCTATTCGCACCTACGAGCAGTACTTC. Full variable domain (outside the CDR3, taken from reference TRBV28 and TRBJ2-7): DVKVTQSSRYLVKRTGEKVFLECVQDMDHENMFWYRQDPGLGLRLIYFSYDVKMKEKGDIPEGYSVSREKKERFSLILESASTNQTSMYLCASSLTRLAGGPIRTYEQYFGPGTRLTVT.

This chain links TRBV2 with TRBJ1-2; D remains unclear. The ends were cut back, 7 bases at V and 8 bases at J, with 11 bases in the middle. Germline values: CDR1 SNHLY, CDR2 FYNNEI. The CDR3 length is 11 residues. The CDR3 sequence is CASTRSLGYTF. The CDR3 region has the DNA TGTGCCAGCACCAGGTCATTGGGCTACACCTTC. The complete variable domain, with remaining parts taken from reference TRBV2 and TRBJ1-2, reads EPEVTQTPSHQVTQMGQEVILRCVPISNHLYFYWYRQILGQKVEFLVSFYNNEISEKSEIFDDQFSVERPDGSNFTLKIRSTKLEDSAMYFCASTRSLGYTFGSGTRLTVV.

The V and J genes are TRBV11-2 and TRBJ1-3, with 7 positions matching TRBD1. The CDR3 is 16 amino acids. Germline V gene lookup returns CDR1 SGHAT and CDR2 FQNNGV. V gave up 5 bases and J gave up 0 bases; unmatched junction bases: 7. The CDR3 DNA sequence: TGTGCCAGCAGCGTAGGGGGCCCCTACTCTGGAAACACCATATATTTT. Translated: CASSVGGPYSGNTIYF.

The chain uses TRBV7-9 and TRBJ1-4; possible D gene TRBD1, 6 bases. Per the germline V gene, CDR1 is SEHNR and CDR2 is FQNEAQ (reference sequence). V was clipped by 6 bases and J by 7 bases, with 12 bases between them. This CDR3 spans 13 amino acids. Here the CDR3 reads CASRMAGAEKLFF. The CDR3 DNA is TGTGCCAGCAGGATGGCAGGGGCTGAAAAACTGTTTTTT. The entire variable domain, with the rest obtained from reference TRBV7-9 and TRBJ1-4, is as follows: DTGVSQNPRHKITKRGQNVTFRCDPISEHNRLYWYRQTLGQGPEFLTYFQNEAQLEKSRLLSDRFSAERPKGSFSTLEIQRTEQGDSAMYLCASRMAGAEKLFFGSGTQLSVL.

This clone was seen just once. The chain employs TRBV5-5 and TRBJ2-3; 9 nucleotides line up with TRBD1. V was clipped by 6 bases and J by 2 bases; unmatched bases: 1. Germline CDR1 reads SGHKS; CDR2 reads YYEKEE (reference sequence). The CDR3 consists of 13 residues. For the CDR3, the DNA is TGTGCCAGCAACAGGGGGCTCACAGATACGCAGTATTTT. Protein sequence: CASNRGLTDTQYF. Complete variable domain (other parts from reference TRBV5-5 and TRBJ2-3): DAGVTQSPTHLIKTRGQQVTLRCSPISGHKSVSWYQQVLGQGPQFIFQYYEKEERGRGNFPDRFSARQFPNYSSELNVNALLLGDSALYLCASNRGLTDTQYFGPGTRLTVL.

This chain uses TRBV10-3 with TRBJ2-1, with 8 bases matching TRBD2. The length of the CDR3 is 16 residues. Germline CDR1 and CDR2: ENHRY and SYGVKD. V trimming: 6 bases; J trimming: 0 bases; junction bases outside the gene matches: 7. The CDR3 sequence is CAIRGSGSHSYNEQFF. The CDR3 bases are TGTGCCATCAGGGGGAGCGGGAGCCACTCCTACAATGAGCAGTTCTTC.

This clone is a singleton in its sample. V and J are TRBV6-5 and TRBJ1-2, with TRBD1 as a possible D gene (5 bases). Trimming removed 6 bases at V and 2 bases at J, with 16 bases between. Germline V CDR1 and CDR2: MNHEY, SVGAGI. The CDR3 totals 15 residues. The CDR3 DNA reads as TGTGCCAGCAGGCCGACAGTCCCCTTAAACTATGGCTACACCTTC. Its protein is CASRPTVPLNYGYTF.

The V and J genes are TRBV6-5 and TRBJ2-7, with D perhaps matching TRBD1 (6 bases). This CDR3 contains 14 residues. CDR1 MNHEY and CDR2 SVGAGI come from the germline V gene. Trimming stripped 2 bases from V and 6 bases from J, with 14 bases between. The CDR3 protein is CASSYGYRGGEQYF. The DNA of the CDR3 is TGTGCCAGCAGTTACGGATATAGAGGGGGCGAGCAGTACTTC.

This sequence joins TRBV10-3 and TRBJ1-6, with a weak D call TRBD1 (6 bases). This CDR3 spans 14 amino acids. Trimming took 6 bases from V and 7 from J, leaving 13 bases between them. Germline V CDR1 and CDR2: ENHRY, SYGVKD. CDR3 in amino acids: CAIRSAGENSPLHF. DNA for the CDR3: TGTGCCATCAGGTCAGCAGGGGAAAATTCACCCCTCCACTTT.

This CDR3 is CASSPRTGALTEAFF. DNA of the CDR3: TGTGCCAGCAGCCCCCGGACAGGGGCCCTCACTGAAGCTTTCTTT. This rearrangement joins TRBV7-2 to TRBJ1-1, with 9 bases aligning to TRBD1. From germline, CDR1 is SGHTA and CDR2 FQGNSA. V trimming: 5 bases; J trimming: 4 bases; junction bases outside the gene matches: 8. CDR3 length equals 15 residues.

V usage is TRBV7-2 and J usage is TRBJ2-7; possible D gene TRBD2, 5 bases. V was clipped by 2 bases and J by 6 bases, with 11 bases between them. Germline CDR1 SGHTA, CDR2 FQGNSA. This CDR3 is 13 amino acids long. The CDR3 is CASSLFEGGEQYF. In DNA, the CDR3 is TGTGCCAGCAGCTTATTTGAGGGCGGCGAGCAGTACTTC.

V gene TRBV18 combines with J gene TRBJ2-7, with 7 bases that match TRBD1. There are 14 residues in the CDR3. The junction had 4 bases not matched to a gene; V was cut back by 2 bases and J by 3 bases. In germline, CDR1 is KGHSH, CDR2 LQKENI. The CDR3 DNA is TGTGCCAGCTCACCATTGGGACAGAGCTACGAGCAGTACTTC. This encodes CASSPLGQSYEQYF.